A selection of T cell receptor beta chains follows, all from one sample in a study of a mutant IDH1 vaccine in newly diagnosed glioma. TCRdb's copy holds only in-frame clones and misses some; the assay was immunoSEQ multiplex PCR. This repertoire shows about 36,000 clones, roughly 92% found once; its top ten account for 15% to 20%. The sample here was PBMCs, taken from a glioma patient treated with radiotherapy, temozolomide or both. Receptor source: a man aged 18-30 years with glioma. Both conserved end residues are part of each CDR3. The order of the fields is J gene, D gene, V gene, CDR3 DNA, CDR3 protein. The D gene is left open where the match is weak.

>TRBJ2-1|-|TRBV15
TGTGCCACCAGCAGCTATGGGGCGGGTGTCTCCTACAATGAGCAGTTCTTC
CATSSYGAGVSYNEQFF
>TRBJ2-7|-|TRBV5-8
TGTGCCAGCAGCTTCGGAGGGGTCGGGGAGCAGTACTTC
CASSFGGVGEQYF
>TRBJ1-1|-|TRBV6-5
TGTGCCAGCAGGCCTTCCTGGGGCAACACTGAAGCTTTCTTT
CASRPSWGNTEAFF
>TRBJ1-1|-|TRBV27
TGTGCCAGCAGATGGGAGGGGGGAAGTGAAGCTTTCTTT
CASRWEGGSEAFF
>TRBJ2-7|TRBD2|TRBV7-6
TGTGCCAGCAGCCGGACTAGCGGGAGCTACGAGCAGTACTTC
CASSRTSGSYEQYF
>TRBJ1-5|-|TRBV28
TGTGCCAGTACAGGGAATGGTAATCAGCCCCAGCATTTT
CASTGNGNQPQHF
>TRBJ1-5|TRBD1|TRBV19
TGTGCCAGTACCTATCCGGGCCAGGGGGATCAGCCCCAGCATTTT
CASTYPGQGDQPQHF
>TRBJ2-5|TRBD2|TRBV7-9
TGTGCCAGCAGCTTCCACGGGGGGGGATTGGAGACCCAGTACTTC
CASSFHGGGLETQYF
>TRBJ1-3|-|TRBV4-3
TGCGCCAGCAGCCAAGATCTGGGTTCTGGAAACACCATATATTTT
CASSQDLGSGNTIYF
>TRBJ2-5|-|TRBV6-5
TGTGCCAGCAGTTACGGGGGAGTAGGGGCGAAAGAGACCCAGTACTTC
CASSYGGVGAKETQYF
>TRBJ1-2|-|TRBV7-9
TGTGCCAGCAGCCCCCCCGCAGACCAGAACTATGGCTACACCTTC
CASSPPADQNYGYTF
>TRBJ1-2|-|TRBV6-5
TGTGCCAGCAGTTACACATCAGGGGCGCGGGAGTATGGCTACACCTTC
CASSYTSGAREYGYTF
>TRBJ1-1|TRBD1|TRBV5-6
TGTGCCAGCAGCCCGGGACAGGGCATGAACACTGAAGCTTTCTTT
CASSPGQGMNTEAFF
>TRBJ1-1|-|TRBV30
TGTGCCTGGAATCAACTCATTCTGGAGGGCACTGAAGCTTTCTTT
CAWNQLILEGTEAFF
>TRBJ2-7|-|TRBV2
TGTGCCAGCACCGGGGACACCAGCTACGAGCAGTACTTC
CASTGDTSYEQYF
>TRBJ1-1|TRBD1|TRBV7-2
TGTGCCAGCAGCTTAGACGGGACAGGCGGTTACACTGAAGCTTTCTTT
CASSLDGTGGYTEAFF